This T cell receptor beta chain was found in a study of T cells after yellow fever vaccination. For the study at large: Where fractions had low cell numbers, libraries were prepared from them with the SMART-Seq v4 Ultra Low Input RNA kit.

The CDR3 covers 16 residues. The V end was cut by 0 bases, the J end by 4 bases, with 12 bases between. Germline V CDR1 and CDR2: LGHNA, YNFKEQ. For TCR, cDNA came from 5'RACE template switching, which added a universal primer site and UMIs. TCRdb ran MiXCR on the 5' RACE reads and lists one entry per CDR3 protein. The sample lists roughly 150,000 distinct CDR3 sequences, 5.5% to 7.5% occurring once. This clonotype was counted a few times. Its antigen remains unidentified. Study observations and caveats: The study noted that FACS-sorted repertoires could contain abundant clonotypes contaminating from the bulk population. After the booster, about 95% of CD4 and more than 75% of CD8 primary-response clones were re-detected.

Source: CD4+ T cells sorted from PBMCs, taken 5 to 6 days after the first yellow fever vaccination. This sequence originates from a man in his late teens or twenties who received the YFV17D yellow fever vaccine. The rearrangement links TRBV4-2 to TRBJ1-4; maybe TRBD1 (6 bases). CDR3 protein: CASSQDGTHSNEKLFF. Here the CDR3 DNA reads TGTGCCAGCAGCCAAGATGGGACACATAGTAATGAAAAACTGTTTTTT.